The next 2 T cell receptor beta chains were all read from a single sample in a study of Graves' ophthalmopathy and Graves' hyperthyroidism. Amplification of TCR beta CDR3 regions used RNA transcripts. Following a first-round RT-PCR that used HTBI primers, a second-round multiplex PCR was carried out. TCRdb used MiXCR to reprocess the multiplex PCR reads, holding one entry per CDR3 protein. The sample consists of more than 550,000 distinct CDR3 sequences, more than 40% of them appearing once. Sample: peripheral blood. The origin of the receptors is an adult man with Graves' ophthalmopathy.

The chain recombines TRBV11-1 with TRBJ1-6; a weak D match, TRBD1 (5 bases). V was shortened by 5 bases and J by 0 bases, with 11 bases between the two germline ends. The CDR3 covers 16 residues. CDR1 is SGHAT and CDR2 is FQDESV in the germline V gene (reference sequence). The CDR3 sequence: CASSPIDSSYNSPLHF. In nucleotides, the CDR3 is TGTGCCAGCAGCCCAATCGACAGCTCCTATAATTCACCCCTCCACTTT.

V is TRBV24-1 and J is TRBJ1-1, with a possible D match to TRBD1 (6 bases). The CDR3 is 13 residues long. Germline V CDR1 and CDR2: KGHDR, SFDVKD. Trimming took off 12 bases at V and 4 bases at J, with 17 bases between the two ends. DNA of the CDR3: TGTGCCGGCCGCCAGGGGTCCACCACTGAAGCTTTCTTT. Translated, it gives CAGRQGSTTEAFF.